One sample yielded the 25 T cell receptor beta chains listed below, sequenced in a study of neoadjuvant anti-PD-1 for oral cavity cancer. The table came from immunoSEQ multiplex PCR; TCRdb's copy has only in-frame clones and leaves some out. Of around 7,600 clones listed, about 53% are singletons. The sample consisted of tumor tissue, taken before nivolumab (anti-PD-1) treatment. The receptors here all came from a person between 40 and 80 years old with oral cavity squamous cell carcinoma.

The chain couples TRBV4-1 to TRBJ1-4; no clear D. V lost 4 bases and J 6 bases, leaving 21 bases between the germline ends. This CDR3 has 17 amino acids. Germline-derived CDR1 and CDR2 are MGHRA and YSYEKL. The CDR3 protein is CASSPEGGVTRYEKLFF. CDR3 in DNA: TGCGCCAGCAGCCCCGAGGGTGGGGTAACACGTTATGAAAAACTGTTTTTT.

V usage is TRBV6-4 and J usage is TRBJ2-3; 7 positions match TRBD2. Germline loops: CDR1 MRHNA, CDR2 SNTAGT. The J segment lost 2 bases and the V segment lost 6 bases, leaving 8 bases of the junction unmatched. The CDR3 extends over 15 amino acids. This CDR3 is CASSRASGITDTQYF. CDR3 nucleotides: TGTGCCAGCAGCCGAGCTAGCGGCATCACAGATACGCAGTATTTT.

The chain is built from TRBV6-6 and TRBJ2-6; weak D call: TRBD2 (5 bases). Trimming removed 2 bases from V and 0 bases from J, with 5 bases in between. Germline values: CDR1 MNHNY, CDR2 SVGAGI (reference sequence). This CDR3 spans 15 amino acids. This CDR3 reads CASSYGSSGANVLTF. The DNA for the CDR3 is TGTGCCAGCAGTTACGGGAGCTCTGGGGCCAACGTCCTGACTTTC.

This rearrangement joins TRBV5-6 to TRBJ1-1; D not certain. The CDR3 is 14 residues long. The ends were cut back, 2 bases at V and 0 bases at J, with 8 bases in the middle. CDR1 is SGHDT and CDR2 is YYEEEE in the germline V gene. The CDR3 nucleotides read TGTGCCAGCAGCTTCCTCAACATGAACACTGAAGCTTTCTTT. It is translated as CASSFLNMNTEAFF.

In this sample, this clone turned up a few times. The chain combines TRBV30 with TRBJ1-3, with D unclear. Germline lookup yields CDR1 GTSNPN and CDR2 SVGIG (reference sequence). Between the trimmed V and J ends, which lost 4 bases and 4 bases, there was a span of 14 bases. The CDR3 is 14 amino acids. CDR3 residues: CAWITDSNGNTIYF. CDR3 coding DNA: TGTGCCTGGATAACTGACTCGAACGGAAACACCATATATTTT.

This clone has more than one count but fewer than ten. This chain joins TRBV7-3 and TRBJ2-3, with D maybe TRBD1 (6 bases). V lost 6 bases, J lost 2 bases, and 12 bases lay in between. Germline values: CDR1 SGHTA, CDR2 FQGTGA. This CDR3 contains 14 residues. DNA of the CDR3: TGTGCCAGCAGTTTGGACAGCCTCACAGATACGCAGTATTTT. This sequence encodes CASSLDSLTDTQYF.

The chain's CDR3 is CASSVVGTGAGNTIYF. The CDR3 bases are TGTGCCAGCAGCGTAGTTGGGACAGGGGCTGGAAACACCATATATTTT. The J gene is TRBJ1-3, the V gene TRBV9; 10 bases line up with TRBD1. The CDR3 loop spans 16 amino acids. J lost 2 bases, V lost 0 bases, and 2 bases had no gene match. CDR1 and CDR2 from the germline V gene are SGDLS and YYNGEE.

The V gene is TRBV10-3, the J gene TRBJ2-7; possible D gene TRBD2, 5 bases. Germline CDR1 ENHRY, CDR2 SYGVKD. Trimming removed 0 bases from V and 4 bases from J, with 10 bases in between. CDR3 size: 14 residues. The CDR3 DNA follows: TGTGCCATCAGTGAGTCGCCGGGAAGGTACGAGCAGTACTTC. It encodes CAISESPGRYEQYF.

This clone has a single count. V and J are TRBV10-2 and TRBJ1-1, with D uncertain. The germline V and J ends were trimmed by 8 bases and 5 bases, with 15 bases remaining between them. Per germline, CDR1 WSHSY and CDR2 SAAADI. The CDR3 covers 13 residues. The DNA of the CDR3 is TGCGCCAGCGCCCGCGGGTTGAGGACTGAAGCTTTCTTT. Its translation is CASARGLRTEAFF.

This clone was detected once. The CDR3 is CASSQEGAYNEQFF. The CDR3 bases are TGTGCCAGCAGCCAAGAAGGGGCCTACAATGAGCAGTTCTTC. This chain uses TRBV5-4 with TRBJ2-1, with D tentatively TRBD1 (5 bases). Deletions cut 4 bases from V and 2 bases from J, with 10 bases between. Germline CDR1 reads SGHNT; CDR2 reads YYREEE (reference sequence). This CDR3 has 14 residues.

V usage is TRBV4-1 and J usage is TRBJ2-7; maybe TRBD2 (5 bases). V dropped 0 bases and J dropped 2 bases, with 20 bases sitting between them. The CDR3 spans 18 residues. Germline values: CDR1 MGHRA, CDR2 YSYEKL. CDR3 protein: CASSQELKYTSNPYEQYF. The CDR3 DNA sequence: TGCGCCAGCAGCCAAGAGCTTAAATATACTAGTAATCCCTACGAGCAGTACTTC.

V usage is TRBV30 and J usage is TRBJ1-2; the match to TRBD1 covers 10 bases. There are 13 residues in the CDR3. CDR1 and CDR2 (germline): GTSNPN, SVGIG (reference sequence). The junction had 4 bases not matched to a gene; V was cut back by 2 bases and J by 7 bases. The CDR3 coding sequence is TGTGCCTGGAGTTTCCGGGACAGGGGTGGCTACACCTTC. Protein: CAWSFRDRGGYTF.

This clone was recorded once. The chain links TRBV28 to TRBJ2-7; D unclear. Germline assignment: CDR1 MDHEN and CDR2 SYDVKM. CDR3 length: 14 residues. V was shortened by 7 bases and J by 3 bases, with 16 bases between the two germline ends. CDR3 in DNA: TGTGCCAGCAACAACCCCGACTCCATCTACGAGCAGTACTTC. Amino acids: CASNNPDSIYEQYF.

This chain connects TRBV6-5 to TRBJ1-5; D remains unclear. This CDR3 is built from 14 residues. V was trimmed by 9 bases and J by 7 bases, leaving 19 bases between them. Germline V gene lookup returns CDR1 MNHEY and CDR2 SVGAGI. The CDR3 is CASSLGEGRQPQHF. DNA for the CDR3: TGTGCCAGTAGTCTAGGTGAGGGCAGGCAGCCCCAGCATTTT.

This chain links TRBV7-9 with TRBJ1-4; tentative D call: TRBD1 (5 bases). The CDR3 extends over 17 amino acids. Per germline, CDR1 SEHNR and CDR2 FQNEAQ (reference sequence). Trimming took off 1 base at V and 3 bases at J, with 15 bases between the two ends. DNA for the CDR3: TGTGCCAGCAGCTTAGGAGTCCCCGGGACCTCTAATGAAAAACTGTTTTTT. It specifies CASSLGVPGTSNEKLFF.

This clone was found once. The genes are TRBV28 and TRBJ2-3, with D maybe TRBD2 (5 bases). There are 12 residues in the CDR3. V was trimmed by 6 bases and J by 1 base, leaving 5 bases between them. The germline CDR1 and CDR2 sequences are MDHEN and SYDVKM. CDR3 residues: CASRGGTDTQYF. For the CDR3, the DNA is TGTGCCAGCAGGGGAGGCACAGATACGCAGTATTTT.

In its sample, this clone was seen a few times. Here the CDR3 DNA reads TGTGCCACCAGCAGAGATCAGGCGGAGACCCAGTACTTC. Translated: CATSRDQAETQYF. The genes are TRBV15 and TRBJ2-5; D is uncertain. This CDR3 contains 13 residues. Germline V gene data show CDR1 as LNHNV and CDR2 as YYDKDF (reference sequence). Trimming took off 0 bases at V and 5 bases at J, with 7 bases between the two ends.

The V gene is TRBV19, the J gene TRBJ2-5; 10 bases align to TRBD2. There are 17 residues in the CDR3. The germline CDR1 and CDR2 sequences are LNHDA and SQIVND (reference sequence). V was pared by 1 base and J by 5 bases, with 10 bases of the junction left unmatched. This CDR3 reads CASSIGAGGPIGETQYF. CDR3 nucleotide sequence: TGTGCCAGTAGTATAGGAGCGGGAGGGCCCATTGGGGAGACCCAGTACTTC.

This clone was counted only a few times. The chain combines TRBV7-2 with TRBJ1-2; 10 bases agree with TRBD1. V dropped 4 bases and J dropped 4; count of bases not matched to a gene: 6. The CDR3 length is 15 residues. The germline V gene has CDR1 SGHTA and CDR2 FQGNSA. The CDR3 coding sequence is TGTGCCAGCAGCTCCATACGACAGGGGGCCTATGGCTACACCTTC. Translation gives CASSSIRQGAYGYTF.

This clone was found a few times. V gene TRBV5-1 combines with J gene TRBJ2-7; 9 bases agree with TRBD2. This CDR3 spans 19 amino acids. CDR1 is SGHRS and CDR2 is YFSETQ in the germline V gene. Trimming took 5 bases from V and 0 from J; bases not matched to a gene: 18. CDR3 sequence reads: CASRSEGWLTSGNSYEQYF. The CDR3 DNA follows: TGCGCCAGCAGGTCGGAGGGCTGGTTGACTAGCGGTAACTCCTACGAGCAGTACTTC.

The chain has TRBV5-1 and TRBJ1-3, with TRBD1 as a possible D gene (6 bases). Trimming shortened V by 4 bases and J by 0 bases, and 11 bases separated the two germline ends. The CDR3 spans 15 residues. Germline CDR1 and CDR2: SGHRS and YFSETQ. The CDR3 DNA reads as TGCGCCAGCAGCCCGGGACACAACTCTGGAAACACCATATATTTT. It codes for CASSPGHNSGNTIYF.

The rearrangement joins TRBV5-1 to TRBJ1-1; D is uncertain. The CDR3 runs to 12 residues. Trimming took 0 bases from V and 6 from J, leaving 6 bases between them. CDR1 and CDR2 from the germline V gene are SGHRS and YFSETQ. CDR3 in DNA: TGCGCCAGCAGCTTGGATTCTCCTGAAGCTTTCTTT. Translation gives CASSLDSPEAFF.

The CDR3 sequence: CAWSEAGLAKNIQYF. CDR3 sequence (DNA): TGTGCCTGGAGTGAAGCAGGCCTAGCCAAAAACATTCAGTACTTC. V gene TRBV30 combines with J gene TRBJ2-4; unclear D gene. The germline CDR1 and CDR2 sequences are GTSNPN and SVGIG (reference sequence). The V end was cut by 1 base, the J end by 0 bases, with 10 bases between. The CDR3 runs to 15 residues.

This sequence joins TRBV29-1 and TRBJ2-7; 7 nucleotides line up with TRBD1. The CDR3 consists of 14 residues. The germline V gene has CDR1 SQVTM and CDR2 ANQGSEA. J gave up 6 bases and V 6 bases, and 14 bases lay outside the gene matches. The CDR3 region has the DNA TGCAGCGTGACCTTGGGACAGCCCTCGGGCGAGCAGTACTTC. This sequence encodes CSVTLGQPSGEQYF.

The chain is built from TRBV27 and TRBJ2-1; a possible D gene is TRBD1 (6 bases). Per the germline V gene, CDR1 is MNHEY and CDR2 is SMNVEV (reference sequence). Trimming removed 2 bases at V and 6 bases at J, with 11 bases between. This CDR3 comprises 14 residues. CDR3 amino acids: CASSLSRGPNEQFF. For the CDR3, the DNA is TGTGCCAGCAGTTTAAGCAGGGGCCCCAATGAGCAGTTCTTC.